Listed below are T cell receptor beta chains from one sample, sequenced in a study of blood T cell repertoires in COVID-19. Method: immunoSEQ multiplex PCR; TCRdb's copy keeps in-frame clones and lacks some. In the table there are about 280,000 clones, roughly 88% of which are singletons. Material: peripheral blood. The receptors were gathered from a man between 18 and 29 years old with active or convalescent COVID-19. Both conserved end residues are part of each CDR3. Each record gives: clone size, D gene, V gene, J gene, CDR3 protein, CDR3 DNA. The D gene is left open where the match is weak. Clone size, where shown, is once, few, many, or a class for clones that have expanded.

>.|.|TRBV19|TRBJ1-6
CASSQRDSPLHF
TGTGCCAGTAGTCAAAGAGATTCACCCCTCCACTTT
>.|TRBD1|TRBV19|TRBJ2-1
CASSMYRGSYSEQFF
TGTGCCAGTAGTATGTACAGGGGTAGTTATAGTGAGCAGTTCTTC
>.|TRBD1|TRBV5-4|TRBJ2-5
CASNPTGTGDETQYF
TGTGCCAGCAACCCCACCGGGACAGGGGACGAGACCCAGTACTTC
>.|TRBD1|TRBV6-5|TRBJ1-1
CASSYSTGTGGRGAFF
TGTGCCAGCAGTTACTCGACCGGGACAGGGGGCCGGGGAGCTTTCTTT
>.|TRBD1|TRBV18|TRBJ1-2
CASSPLITGGRLNYGYTF
TGTGCCAGCTCACCATTGATCACAGGGGGCCGACTAAACTATGGCTACACCTTC
>.|TRBD1|TRBV19|TRBJ1-1
CASSIQGATEAFF
TGTGCCAGTAGTATTCAGGGGGCCACTGAAGCTTTCTTT
>.|TRBD1|TRBV2|TRBJ1-2
CASSVGQGSGYTF
TGTGCCAGCAGTGTGGGACAGGGGAGCGGCTACACCTTC
>.|TRBD2|TRBV5-4|TRBJ2-7
CASSLSAGGYEQYF
TGTGCCAGCAGCTTAAGTGCGGGGGGCTACGAGCAGTACTTC
>.|TRBD1|TRBV3-1/TRBV3-2|TRBJ2-7
CASSHSLGTGGDEQYF
TGTGCCAGCAGCCATAGCTTAGGGACAGGGGGCGACGAGCAGTACTTC
>.|TRBD1|TRBV24-1|TRBJ2-7
CAVGTGSNDEQYF
TGTGCCGTAGGGACAGGGTCAAACGACGAGCAGTACTTC
>.|.|TRBV19|TRBJ1-5
CASTPNFGRGNQPQHF
TGTGCCAGTACCCCCAATTTCGGCAGGGGCAATCAGCCCCAGCATTTT
>.|.|TRBV7-2|TRBJ2-7
CASSDAANEQYF
TGTGCCAGCAGCGACGCGGCCAACGAGCAGTACTTC
>.|.|TRBV19|TRBJ2-3
CASRPPRGDTQYF
TGTGCCAGTAGGCCCCCCAGGGGAGATACGCAGTATTTT
>.|TRBD1|TRBV5-5|TRBJ2-3
CASSSDRDPDTQYF
TGTGCCAGCAGCTCGGACAGGGACCCAGATACGCAGTATTTT
>.|.|TRBV5-1|TRBJ2-7
CASSQSPGGVNEQYF
TGCGCCAGCAGCCAATCGCCAGGAGGAGTCAACGAGCAGTACTTC
>.|.|TRBV6-6|TRBJ1-2
CASSPVEGNYGYTF
TGTGCCAGCAGCCCGGTGGAGGGCAACTATGGCTACACCTTC
>.|.|TRBV7-9|TRBJ1-4
CASSLWRGEKLFF
TGTGCCAGCAGCTTATGGAGGGGTGAAAAACTGTTTTTT
>.|.|TRBV9|TRBJ1-2
CASSVASISNYGYTF
TGTGCCAGCAGCGTAGCTAGTATTTCTAACTATGGCTACACCTTC
>.|.|TRBV27|TRBJ1-1
CASNSEAKRTEAFF
TGTGCCAGCAATAGCGAAGCCAAAAGGACTGAAGCTTTCTTT
>once|.|TRBV27|TRBJ1-1
CASSPQGIEAFF
TGTGCCAGCAGCCCACAGGGCATTGAAGCTTTCTTT
>.|.|TRBV5-1|TRBJ2-2
CASSGTGWGTGELFF
TGCGCCAGCAGCGGAACAGGTTGGGGCACCGGGGAGCTGTTTTTT
>.|.|TRBV9|TRBJ2-2
CASSVGVTGELFF
TGTGCCAGCAGCGTAGGAGTGACCGGGGAGCTGTTTTTT
>.|.|TRBV19|TRBJ1-1
CASSTSTRGNTEAFF
TGTGCCAGTAGTACAAGCACCCGGGGAAACACTGAAGCTTTCTTT
>.|.|TRBV27|TRBJ2-7
CASSLVGGGYEQYF
TGTGCCAGCAGTTTAGTTGGGGGCGGTTACGAGCAGTACTTC
>few|TRBD1|TRBV5-4|TRBJ2-7
CASSYGQASKQYF
TGTGCCAGCAGCTACGGACAGGCAAGCAAGCAGTACTTC
>.|.|TRBV3-1/TRBV3-2|TRBJ2-1
CASSQDATGGSYNEQFF
TGTGCCAGCAGCCAAGATGCGACAGGTGGCTCCTACAATGAGCAGTTCTTC
>.|TRBD1|TRBV7-2|TRBJ2-5
CASNGQGGYVGETQYF
TGTGCCAGCAATGGACAGGGGGGCTACGTGGGAGAGACCCAGTACTTC
>few|TRBD1|TRBV18|TRBJ2-4
CASSQPGQGPIGIQYF
TGTGCCAGCTCACAACCGGGACAGGGGCCTATTGGGATTCAGTACTTC
>.|.|TRBV7-7|TRBJ2-5
CASSSLHRETQYF
TGTGCCAGCAGCTCCCTCCATCGGGAGACCCAGTACTTC
>.|.|TRBV11-3|TRBJ2-1
CASSQGYHEQFF
TGTGCCAGCAGCCAGGGGTACCATGAGCAGTTCTTC
>once|TRBD1|TRBV4-1|TRBJ1-5
CASSQRTGGDNQPQHF
TGCGCCAGCAGCCAAAGGACAGGGGGAGACAATCAGCCCCAGCATTTT
>.|.|TRBV19|TRBJ2-5
CASSIEAGPQETQYF
TGTGCCAGTAGTATAGAGGCGGGGCCCCAAGAGACCCAGTACTTC
>.|TRBD1|TRBV19|TRBJ1-2
CASSILAGGYGYTF
TGTGCCAGTAGTATACTCGCAGGGGGCTATGGCTACACCTTC
>.|.|TRBV9|TRBJ1-4
CASSEYTGWNEKLFF
TGTGCCAGCAGCGAATATACAGGGTGGAATGAAAAACTGTTTTTT
>.|.|TRBV9|TRBJ2-6
CATLSGANVLTF
TGTGCCACCTTGTCTGGGGCCAACGTCCTGACTTTC
>.|TRBD1|TRBV2|TRBJ1-1
CASSDSGGPTEAFF
TGTGCCAGCAGTGATTCAGGGGGACCCACTGAAGCTTTCTTT
>once|.|TRBV7-2|TRBJ1-1
CASSSRTAEAFF
TGTGCCAGCAGCTCTCGGACAGCTGAAGCTTTCTTT
>.|.|TRBV7-2|TRBJ1-2
CASSFAGRGLDGYTF
TGTGCCAGCAGCTTTGCAGGTCGGGGTTTGGATGGCTACACCTTC
>once|TRBD1|TRBV7-9|TRBJ1-1
CASSLGTGEVEAFF
TGTGCCAGCAGCTTAGGGACAGGGGAGGTTGAAGCTTTCTTT
>.|TRBD1|TRBV10-3|TRBJ2-7
CAISGTGAGYEQYF
TGTGCCATCAGTGGGACAGGGGCCGGCTACGAGCAGTACTTC
>few|.|TRBV2|TRBJ2-7
CASRTGVPYEQYF
TGTGCCAGCAGAACAGGAGTCCCCTACGAGCAGTACTTC
>.|.|TRBV7-2|TRBJ2-1
CALGRGNEQFF
TGTGCCTTAGGGCGGGGAAATGAGCAGTTCTTC
>.|TRBD2|TRBV9|TRBJ2-1
CASSASSGGRGEQFF
TGTGCCAGCAGCGCCTCTAGCGGGGGGCGGGGTGAGCAGTTCTTC
>.|.|TRBV19|TRBJ2-7
CASTGRGNYEQYF
TGTGCCAGTACTGGTCGGGGGAACTACGAGCAGTACTTC
>.|TRBD2|TRBV5-1|TRBJ2-2
CASSLSPGLAVNTGELFF
TGCGCCAGCAGCCTCAGCCCGGGACTAGCGGTAAACACCGGGGAGCTGTTTTTT
>.|TRBD1|TRBV7-8|TRBJ1-6
CASSPDRGVHSPLHF
TGTGCCAGCAGCCCGGACAGGGGAGTTCATTCACCCCTCCACTTT
>.|TRBD1|TRBV29-1|TRBJ2-1
CSVVYFGTGGLNEQFF
TGCAGCGTTGTTTATTTTGGGACAGGGGGCTTGAATGAGCAGTTCTTC
>.|.|TRBV6-5|TRBJ1-3
CASSLVGVGNTIYF
TGTGCCAGCAGCCTAGTTGGAGTGGGAAACACCATATATTTT
>.|TRBD1|TRBV19|TRBJ1-2
CASGTSGTAIYGYTF
TGTGCCAGTGGGACTAGCGGGACAGCGATCTATGGCTACACCTTC
>.|.|TRBV2|TRBJ2-7
CAGGYRGDEQYF
TGTGCCGGGGGGTATCGAGGTGACGAGCAGTACTTC
>.|TRBD1|TRBV5-6|TRBJ1-2
CASSFGTANYGYTF
TGTGCCAGCAGCTTCGGGACAGCTAACTATGGCTACACCTTC
>.|TRBD1|TRBV6-6|TRBJ1-2
CASSYTSGQGNYGYTF
TGTGCCAGCAGTTACACCTCGGGACAGGGGAACTATGGCTACACCTTC
>.|.|TRBV12-3/TRBV12-4|TRBJ2-4
CASSFRGSDIQYF
TGTGCCAGCAGTTTCAGAGGGTCGGACATTCAGTACTTC
>.|TRBD1|TRBV9|TRBJ2-6
CASSSRRQGVLAGANVLTF
TGTGCCAGCAGCTCCCGTCGGCAGGGGGTATTAGCTGGGGCCAACGTCCTGACTTTC
>.|TRBD2|TRBV15|TRBJ2-2
CATSSRLAGGTGELFF
TGTGCCACCAGCAGCCGACTAGCGGGGGGCACCGGGGAGCTGTTTTTT